The clone carrying this T cell receptor beta chain showed up many times. The sample belongs to a study of neurological immune-mediated disorders. Per the germline V gene, CDR1 is SQVTM and CDR2 is ANQGSEA. The CDR3 extends over 13 amino acids. The V gene lost 5 bases and the J gene lost 4 bases, with 12 bases spanning the gap. With 10-nucleotide random UMIs, 5'RACE was used to make the cDNA. TCRdb reprocessed the 5' RACE reads via MiXCR and lists one record per CDR3 protein. This sample has about 70,000 distinct CDR3 sequences; 2.5% to 4% occur once, and the top ten carry under 6.5%. The TCR originated in a woman in her forties or fifties with multiple sclerosis. The source material was PBMCs. The chain links TRBV29-1 to TRBJ2-1; D is tentatively TRBD1 or TRBD2 (5 bases each). In nucleotides, the CDR3 is TGCAGCGTTTCTGGGACGTCATACAATGAGCAGTTCTTC. This codes for CSVSGTSYNEQFF.